Shown below are 27 T cell receptor beta chains from a single sample sequenced in a study of cytomegalovirus exposure and HLA in healthy donors. Both 60 Vbeta primers and 13 Jbeta primers went into the PCR. Method: immunoSEQ multiplex PCR; TCRdb's copy keeps in-frame clones and lacks some. The sample lists about 94,000 clones, around 76% occurring once. Specimen: PBMCs. These receptors all come from a man in his forties or fifties in good health and CMV-seropositive.

This chain joins TRBV7-6 and TRBJ2-3; 7 bases are a match to TRBD2. Looked up from germline, CDR1 is SGHVS and CDR2 is FNYEAQ. The CDR3 length is 13 residues. V lost 4 bases and J lost 3; bases outside the gene matches: 1. Here the CDR3 DNA reads TGTGCCAGCAGCTCCGGGGGGACAGATACGCAGTATTTT. Translated: CASSSGGTDTQYF.

This clone was seen a handful of times. J is TRBJ2-5 and V is TRBV23-1, with 10 bases lining up with TRBD2. TRBV23-1 falls under the ORF class, with uncertain function. The CDR3 has 14 amino acids. Trimming cost V 3 bases and J 6 bases; bases outside gene matches: 4. The CDR3 protein is CASSQSSGSKTQYF. CDR3 bases: TGCGCCAGCAGTCAGTCTAGCGGGAGTAAGACCCAGTACTTC.

The chain couples TRBV7-8 to TRBJ2-3, with TRBD2 matching over 7 bases. The V gene's germline CDR1 is SGHVS and CDR2 FQNEAQ. The junction had 8 bases not matched to a gene; V was cut back by 8 bases and J by 6 bases. The CDR3 totals 13 residues. The DNA of the CDR3 is TGTGCCAGCTGCCGGCTAGCGGTGGATACGCAGTATTTT. Its translation: CASCRLAVDTQYF.

This chain connects TRBV29-1 to TRBJ2-3; 7 nucleotides line up with TRBD2. CDR3 length: 13 residues. Germline CDR1 and CDR2: SQVTM and ANQGSEA. Germline trimming cut 6 bases from V and 2 bases from J; bases unmatched to any gene: 5. CDR3 nucleotides: TGCAGCGTAAAAGCGGGACCCACAGATACGCAGTATTTT. Protein product: CSVKAGPTDTQYF.

The chain employs TRBV18 and TRBJ2-7, with 11 nucleotides matching TRBD2. Germline V lookup: CDR1 KGHSH, CDR2 LQKENI. The CDR3 sequence is 19 residues long. J was trimmed by 7 bases and V by 2 bases; bases with no gene match: 19. As DNA, the CDR3 is TGTGCCAGCTCACCAATGCAGGGACTAGCGGCTGGGGACTTTAAAGAGCAGTACTTC. It translates to CASSPMQGLAAGDFKEQYF.

The chain couples TRBV9 to TRBJ1-2; 7 positions match TRBD1. J lost 4 bases, V lost 0 bases, and 6 bases had no gene match. This CDR3 spans 15 amino acids. Germline V gene lookup returns CDR1 SGDLS and CDR2 YYNGEE. CDR3 in DNA: TGTGCCAGCAGCGTAGACAGGGGTAGTACCTATGGCTACACCTTC. Translation gives CASSVDRGSTYGYTF.

This clone was detected once. One junction end does not reproduce the germline sequence, and a read error may be involved. V usage is TRBV18 and J usage is TRBJ2-3, with D perhaps matching TRBD1 (6 bases). Germline CDR1 KGHSH, CDR2 LQKENI. This CDR3 is built from 15 residues. Here the CDR3 reads CTSSPGLGTTDTQYF. CDR3 DNA: TGTACCAGCTCACCTGGCCTCGGGACAACAGATACGCAGTATTTT. Full variable domain (missing parts from reference TRBV18 and TRBJ2-3): NAGVMQNPRHLVRRRGQEARLRCSPMKGHSHVYWYRQLPEEGLKFMVYLQKENIIDESGMPKERFSAEFPKEGPSILRIQQVVRGDSAAYFCTSSPGLGTTDTQYFGPGTRLTVL.

The chain links TRBV5-1 to TRBJ1-4, with 8 bases matching TRBD1. The CDR3 contains 15 residues. V was clipped by 3 bases and J by 7 bases; unmatched bases: 8. CDR1 is SGHRS, CDR2 YFSETQ, per germline. CDR3 in amino acids: CASSSDRDVGEKLFF. CDR3 bases: TGCGCCAGCAGCTCGGACAGGGATGTAGGTGAAAAACTGTTTTTT.

The chain carries TRBV5-8 and TRBJ1-1; 10 bases map to TRBD1. This CDR3 is 16 amino acids long. V shed 6 bases and J 2 bases; nucleotides not matched to a gene: 10. The germline gives CDR1 SGHTS, CDR2 YDEGEE. The CDR3 protein is CASTLAGTGANTEAFF. The CDR3 DNA is TGTGCCAGCACTTTAGCCGGGACAGGGGCTAACACTGAAGCTTTCTTT.

This rearrangement joins TRBV19 to TRBJ1-1; tentatively, D is TRBD1 (6 bases). This CDR3 has 12 amino acids. Trimming stripped 5 bases from V and 10 bases from J, with 14 bases between. The germline gives CDR1 LNHDA, CDR2 SQIVND (reference sequence). The CDR3, as DNA: TGTGCCAGTAGTCCTGGACAGTTCGGAGCTTTCTTT. Encoded protein: CASSPGQFGAFF.

The V and J genes are TRBV6-6 and TRBJ2-7; 11 positions match TRBD1. CDR3 size: 16 residues. Germline lookup yields CDR1 MNHNY and CDR2 SVGAGI (reference sequence). V was clipped by 0 bases and J by 3 bases; unmatched bases: 4. CDR3 sequence: CASSYSIGTGGYEQYF. The CDR3 DNA reads TGTGCCAGCAGTTACTCGATAGGGACAGGGGGCTACGAGCAGTACTTC.

This chain connects TRBV9 to TRBJ1-2; D is unclear. The CDR3 runs to 18 residues. Germline V lookup: CDR1 SGDLS, CDR2 YYNGEE. V was cut by 0 bases and J by 6 bases, with 24 bases left in between. The CDR3 reads CASSVVPSGVALGDGYTF. The CDR3, as DNA: TGTGCCAGCAGCGTAGTACCCTCGGGAGTCGCGCTTGGAGATGGCTACACCTTC.

V usage is TRBV27 and J usage is TRBJ1-6; D gene unclear. The V gene's germline CDR1 is MNHEY and CDR2 SMNVEV (reference sequence). V lost 5 bases, J lost 0 bases, and 17 bases lay in between. The CDR3 has 18 residues. The CDR3 reads CASSPRMGPSSYNSPLHF. The CDR3 DNA is TGTGCCAGCAGTCCAAGAATGGGCCCGAGCTCCTATAATTCACCCCTCCACTTT.

This clone showed up just a few times. The rearrangement joins TRBV27 to TRBJ2-7; 9 bases agree with TRBD2. CDR3 length: 15 amino acids. The germline CDR1 and CDR2 sequences are MNHEY and SMNVEV (reference sequence). With V trimmed by 8 bases and J by 4 bases, 12 bases remained unmatched. The CDR3 nucleotides read TGTGCCAGCGCCCCCGCCGGTAGCGGGAGTTACGAGCAGTACTTC. It translates to CASAPAGSGSYEQYF.

J is TRBJ1-1 and V is TRBV4-2, with 9 bases aligning to TRBD1. The ends lost 4 bases at V and 8 bases at J; junction bases unmatched: 2. Germline V lookup: CDR1 LGHNA, CDR2 YNFKEQ. The CDR3 extends over 12 amino acids. CDR3 coding DNA: TGTGCCAGCAGCCTGGGACAGGGAGAAGCTTTCTTT. This encodes CASSLGQGEAFF.

The J gene is TRBJ1-1, the V gene TRBV19; D perhaps matches TRBD1 (6 bases). The CDR3 loop spans 14 amino acids. Trimming pared 5 bases from V and 3 bases from J, leaving 13 bases between. Germline loops: CDR1 LNHDA, CDR2 SQIVND (reference sequence). The CDR3 region is CASSPRGWYTEAFF. The CDR3 DNA sequence: TGTGCCAGTAGTCCGAGGGGGTGGTACACTGAAGCTTTCTTT.

The gene calls are TRBV7-2 and TRBJ2-5, with 8 bases aligning to TRBD1. The CDR3 spans 15 residues. The V segment lost 5 bases and the J segment 4 bases; nucleotides outside the gene matches: 9. Germline CDR1 is SGHTA and CDR2 is FQGNSA. CDR3 region: CASSPRGQGAETQYF. The CDR3 DNA is TGTGCCAGCAGCCCAAGGGGCCAGGGGGCAGAGACCCAGTACTTC.

This chain connects TRBV7-8 to TRBJ2-7; possibly TRBD2 for D (7 bases). CDR1 and CDR2 (germline): SGHVS, FQNEAQ. The CDR3 loop spans 12 amino acids. Trimming took 4 bases from V and 5 from J, leaving 9 bases between them. The CDR3 is CASSSGGNEQYF. The CDR3 DNA follows: TGTGCCAGCAGCTCGGGGGGCAACGAGCAGTACTTC. Using reference TRBV7-8 and TRBJ2-7 for the parts outside the CDR3, the full variable domain is GAGVSQSPRYKVAKRGQDVALRCDPISGHVSLFWYQQALGQGPEFLTYFQNEAQLDKSGLPSDRFFAERPEGSVSTLKIQRTQQEDSAVYLCASSSGGNEQYFGPGTRLTVT.

V gene TRBV10-3 combines with J gene TRBJ2-5, with 7 bases aligning to TRBD1. V lost 0 bases, J lost 2 bases, and 12 bases stayed unmatched. This CDR3 region has 18 residues. CDR1 is ENHRY, CDR2 SYGVKD, per germline. CDR3 loop: CAISESYQRTGLQETQYF. CDR3 sequence (DNA): TGTGCCATCAGTGAGTCGTATCAGAGGACAGGACTTCAAGAGACCCAGTACTTC.

This chain uses TRBV11-3 with TRBJ2-2; the D is unclear. Germline CDR1 and CDR2: SGHNT and YENEEA. V shed 5 bases and J shed 3 bases, with 7 bases lying between them. This CDR3 has 13 residues. CDR3 nucleotides: TGTGCCAGCAGCCTCCGGGACACCGGGGAGCTGTTTTTT. Translation: CASSLRDTGELFF.

The chain is built from TRBV5-8 and TRBJ2-5; 7 bases line up with TRBD2. From germline, CDR1 is SGHTS and CDR2 YDEGEE. The ends lost 0 bases at V and 5 bases at J; junction bases unmatched: 4. The length of the CDR3 is 14 residues. The CDR3 loop is CASSLGLARETQYF. The CDR3 region has the DNA TGTGCCAGCAGCTTGGGACTAGCCAGGGAGACCCAGTACTTC.

V gene TRBV9 combines with J gene TRBJ1-4; D uncertain. Germline CDR1 SGDLS, CDR2 YYNGEE. Trimming shortened V by 0 bases and J by 5 bases, and 8 bases separated the two germline ends. This CDR3 has 14 residues. CDR3 sequence: CASSVDSMNEKLFF. The DNA of the CDR3 is TGTGCCAGCAGCGTAGACAGTATGAATGAAAAACTGTTTTTT.

The chain is built from TRBV29-1 and TRBJ2-3; D unclear. This CDR3 is built from 12 residues. Germline CDR1 SQVTM, CDR2 ANQGSEA. V was pared by 4 bases and J by 6 bases, with 11 bases between. CDR3 nucleotides: TGCAGCGTTGTCCAGTCCGGGGATACGCAGTATTTT. Protein: CSVVQSGDTQYF.

The chain is built from TRBV7-6 and TRBJ2-3; D is possibly TRBD2 (5 bases). V lost 3 bases and J lost 5, with 12 bases in between. Germline-derived CDR1 and CDR2 are SGHVS and FNYEAQ. CDR3 length: 14 amino acids. The CDR3 loop is CASSFSQRRDTQYF. As DNA, the CDR3 is TGTGCCAGCAGCTTTTCTCAGCGGAGAGATACGCAGTATTTT.

V usage is TRBV11-3 and J usage is TRBJ2-7; D is uncertain. Germline-derived CDR1 and CDR2 are SGHNT and YENEEA. V lost 4 bases and J 3 bases, leaving 4 bases between the germline ends. There are 11 residues in the CDR3. CDR3 sequence reads: CASSCSYEQYF. The CDR3 DNA follows: TGTGCCAGCAGCTGCAGCTACGAGCAGTACTTC.

V and J are TRBV6-5 and TRBJ2-7, with 10 bases that match TRBD1. The length of the CDR3 is 15 residues. The V and J ends lost 6 bases and 3 bases, in that order; junction bases with no gene match: 8. Germline V gives CDR1 MNHEY, CDR2 SVGAGI. In DNA, the CDR3 is TGTGCCAGCAGGCCCGACAGGGGGCCAGGCTACGAGCAGTACTTC. This translates into CASRPDRGPGYEQYF.

The chain employs TRBV2 and TRBJ2-7; D gene uncertain. CDR3 size: 15 residues. The germline gives CDR1 SNHLY, CDR2 FYNNEI. Trimming cost V 0 bases and J 7 bases, with 16 bases left between them. The CDR3, as DNA: TGTGCCAGCAGTGAAGCCCTGAGGTATCCTAAAGAGCAGTACTTC. It yields the protein CASSEALRYPKEQYF.